These T cell receptor beta chains were read from a single sample in a study of blood T cells in healthy people across ages. TCRdb itself ran the 5' RACE reads through MiXCR, one entry per CDR3 protein. The top ten clones hold 13% of a sample with roughly 800,000 distinct CDR3 sequences, 35% to 40% of them seen once. The specimen was blood. The receptor set was obtained from a young man in good health. Both conserved end residues are part of each CDR3. A D gene is named only where the DNA matches it firmly. Clone size appears in some rows only: once, few, many, or a class for an expanded clone.

cdr3_aa,cdr3_nt,clone_size,d_call,j_call,v_call
CASSPHPTGYDTEAFF,TGTGCCAGCAGTCCACACCCGACAGGTTACGACACTGAAGCTTTCTTT,few,NA,TRBJ1-1,TRBV12-3/TRBV12-4
CSVDKSVETQYF,TGCAGCGTCGACAAGAGTGTTGAGACCCAGTACTTC,NA,NA,TRBJ2-5,TRBV29-1
CASSYTQLAYNEQYF,TGTGCCAGCAGTTACACACAGCTGGCCTACAATGAGCAGTACTTC,few,NA,TRBJ2-7,TRBV27
CASSGIAGFNTGELFF,TGTGCCAGCAGCGGGATAGCGGGGTTTAACACCGGGGAGCTGTTTTTT,NA,TRBD2,TRBJ2-2,TRBV9
CASSRRQGPTDTQYF,TGCGCCAGCAGCCGCCGACAGGGACCCACAGATACGCAGTATTTT,few,TRBD1,TRBJ2-3,TRBV4-1
CSAGGERGQYF,TGCAGTGCTGGAGGCGAGCGCGGGCAGTACTTC,NA,NA,TRBJ2-5,TRBV20-1
CASSFSGTLNTGELFF,TGTGCCAGCAGCTTCTCAGGGACATTGAACACCGGGGAGCTGTTTTTT,NA,NA,TRBJ2-2,TRBV9
CASSQGLQRGPRTDTQYF,TGTGCCAGCAGCCAAGGGCTTCAGCGGGGGCCGCGCACAGATACGCAGTATTTT,NA,TRBD2,TRBJ2-3,TRBV4-2
CASKYRSSTDTQYF,TGTGCCAGCAAGTACAGAAGTAGCACAGATACGCAGTATTTT,NA,NA,TRBJ2-3,TRBV2
CGARTGGGDTQYF,TGCGGTGCCAGGACAGGGGGTGGAGATACGCAGTATTTT,NA,TRBD1,TRBJ2-3,TRBV20-1
CATQTGTGKNTEAFF,TGTGCCACCCAAACCGGGACAGGGAAGAACACTGAAGCTTTCTTT,once,TRBD1,TRBJ1-1,TRBV2
CSARDAGFNQPQHF,TGCAGTGCTAGAGACGCAGGGTTCAATCAGCCCCAGCATTTT,NA,NA,TRBJ1-5,TRBV20-1
CASSSNGLAGDTGELFF,TGCGCCAGCAGCTCCAACGGACTAGCGGGGGACACCGGGGAGCTGTTTTTT,NA,TRBD2,TRBJ2-2,TRBV5-1
CAINSNGQANTGELFF,TGTGCCATCAACTCAAACGGACAGGCGAACACCGGGGAGCTGTTTTTT,NA,TRBD1,TRBJ2-2,TRBV10-3
CASSLVTLEGTQYF,TGTGCCAGCAGCTTAGTGACATTGGAAGGGACCCAGTACTTC,NA,NA,TRBJ2-5,TRBV7-9
CASSWSTASTQYF,TGCGCCAGCAGCTGGTCGACAGCTAGTACGCAGTATTTT,NA,NA,TRBJ2-3,TRBV5-1
CSARASQGSTYNEQFF,TGCAGTGCCAGGGCGAGTCAGGGCTCGACTTACAATGAGCAGTTCTTC,NA,NA,TRBJ2-1,TRBV20-1
CASSQDVLDGGETGVTGELFF,TGCGCCAGCAGCCAAGATGTGTTAGATGGGGGTGAGACAGGGGTCACCGGGGAGCTGTTTTTT,NA,TRBD1,TRBJ2-2,TRBV4-3
CASSNSQVNTEAFF,TGTGCCAGCAGCAACTCACAGGTGAACACTGAAGCTTTCTTT,NA,NA,TRBJ1-1,TRBV13
CASRVPGQVWTDTQYF,TGTGCCAGCAGGGTCCCTGGACAGGTCTGGACAGATACGCAGTATTTT,few,TRBD1,TRBJ2-3,TRBV2
CASSTTRSNQPQHF,TGCGCCAGCAGTACCACACGTAGCAATCAGCCCCAGCATTTT,few,NA,TRBJ1-5,TRBV4-3
CASSQDDRVGSYNSPLHF,TGTGCCAGCAGCCAGGACGACAGGGTCGGGTCCTATAATTCACCCCTCCACTTT,few,TRBD1,TRBJ1-6,TRBV4-2
CASIVSPVINEETQYF,TGTGCCAGCATAGTATCTCCAGTGATAAACGAAGAGACCCAGTACTTC,NA,NA,TRBJ2-5,TRBV2
CASSWSSSSYEQYF,TGTGCCAGCAGCTGGTCCTCAAGCTCCTACGAGCAGTACTTC,few,NA,TRBJ2-7,TRBV7-2
CASSVRGGRNEQYF,TGTGCCAGCAGTGTAAGAGGGGGCCGGAACGAGCAGTACTTC,NA,TRBD1,TRBJ2-7,TRBV12-3/TRBV12-4
CASSLPGAQHF,TGTGCCAGCAGCCTCCCAGGGGCCCAGCATTTT,NA,NA,TRBJ1-5,TRBV6-2/TRBV6-3
CASSQAYRTTDTQYF,TGCGCCAGCAGCCAGGCTTACCGGACGACAGATACGCAGTATTTT,many,NA,TRBJ2-3,TRBV4-3
CASSEEGGLEQETQYF,TGTGCCAGCAGTGAAGAAGGCGGACTAGAACAAGAGACCCAGTACTTC,NA,TRBD2,TRBJ2-5,TRBV2
CASSYEGQETQYF,TGTGCCAGCAGTTACGAGGGCCAAGAGACCCAGTACTTC,many,NA,TRBJ2-5,TRBV6-5
CATTADTSWGYTF,TGTGCCACGACAGCCGACACGTCTTGGGGCTACACCTTC,NA,NA,TRBJ1-2,TRBV15
CASSLKMNTEAFF,TGTGCCAGCAGTTTGAAGATGAACACTGAAGCTTTCTTT,NA,NA,TRBJ1-1,TRBV6-6
CASSSYPGKDEKLFF,TGTGCCAGCAGCTCGTACCCCGGGAAGGATGAAAAACTGTTTTTT,few,NA,TRBJ1-4,TRBV7-2
CASSLVRDRTTDTQYF,TGTGCCAGCAGCTTAGTCCGGGACAGGACCACAGATACGCAGTATTTT,NA,TRBD1,TRBJ2-3,TRBV7-9
CASSNRGGYNEQFF,TGTGCCAGCAGTAACAGGGGGGGGTACAATGAGCAGTTCTTC,once,NA,TRBJ2-1,TRBV27
CASTSGGRVHNEQYF,TGTGCCAGCACGTCGGGCGGGAGGGTACACAATGAGCAGTACTTC,NA,TRBD2,TRBJ2-5,TRBV28
CTSSQESAGNNSPLHF,TGCACCAGCAGCCAAGAATCGGCAGGGAATAATTCACCCCTCCACTTT,few,NA,TRBJ1-6,TRBV4-1
CASSLGTGRSEQYF,TGTGCCAGCAGCTTGGGGACAGGCAGATCCGAGCAGTACTTC,NA,TRBD1,TRBJ2-7,TRBV5-5
CASTISGGRSDTQYF,TGTGCCAGCACGATTAGCGGGGGGAGGTCAGATACGCAGTATTTT,NA,TRBD2,TRBJ2-3,TRBV12-3/TRBV12-4
CASSDWTYTQYF,TGTGCCAGCAGTGATTGGACGTATACGCAGTATTTT,many,NA,TRBJ2-3,TRBV25-1
CASSQGRGTGSSGANVLTF,TGCGCCAGCAGCCAAGGTAGAGGGACAGGGAGCTCTGGGGCCAACGTCCTGACTTTC,once,TRBD1,TRBJ2-6,TRBV4-1
CASSLEGFGSNTDTQYF,TGTGCCAGCAGCTTAGAAGGGTTCGGGTCTAACACAGATACGCAGTATTTT,NA,NA,TRBJ2-3,TRBV7-2
CASSIDLLRGNQPQHF,TGTGCCAGTAGTATAGATCTATTAAGGGGCAATCAGCCCCAGCATTTT,few,NA,TRBJ1-5,TRBV19
CASSLALGQYF,TGTGCCAGCAGCTTAGCCCTCGGGCAGTACTTC,once,NA,TRBJ2-5,TRBV7-2
CASSFNPGNLNTEAFF,TGTGCCAGCAGTTTTAATCCCGGGAACCTGAACACTGAAGCTTTCTTT,NA,NA,TRBJ1-1,TRBV7-8
CASSLRQAGADMQYF,TGTGCCAGCAGTTTGCGACAGGCGGGCGCAGATATGCAATATTTT,NA,NA,TRBJ2-3,TRBV12-3/TRBV12-4
CASRLGKETQYF,TGTGCCAGCCGACTGGGGAAAGAGACCCAGTACTTC,NA,NA,TRBJ2-5,TRBV6-5
CASRSGQLNVKLFF,TGTGCCAGCAGGTCCGGACAGCTTAATGTTAAACTGTTTTTT,NA,NA,TRBJ1-4,TRBV28
CASSLLTPSTTTDTQYF,TGCGCCAGCAGCTTGCTCACCCCTAGCACGACCACAGATACGCAGTATTTT,NA,NA,TRBJ2-3,TRBV5-1